These 21 T cell receptor beta chains came from one sample sequenced in a study of identical twins (dated by TCRdb to the mid-2010s). Receptor amplification or capture employed 5' RACE. Sequencing was performed on an Illumina HiSeq 2000. The public reads were reprocessed in TCRdb via fastp at Q25 and MiXCR, keeping in-frame beta chains. A single entry per CDR3 protein holds the most common genes and DNA from its merged rows. Counted in this sample were roughly 200,000 distinct CDR3 sequences; roughly 15% of them appeared once. The top ten clonotypes cover over 35% of the sample. In addition, the sample was reused for a study of T cells expressing NK-cell markers.

Sequencing input: CD8+ T cells sorted from blood. The receptors here all came from a young woman in good health.

The table lists this clonotype with a few counts. The chain couples TRBV29-1 to TRBJ2-7; either TRBD1 or TRBD2 may supply D (5 bases each). The germline V gene encodes CDR1 SQVTM and CDR2 ANQGSEA. V dropped 0 bases and J dropped 5 bases, with 14 bases sitting between them. CDR3 length equals 14 residues. This chain's CDR3 is CSVEDLAGSHEQYF. The CDR3 DNA follows: TGCAGCGTTGAAGATTTGGCAGGGAGCCACGAGCAGTACTTC.

This clonotype was recorded a few times. The chain has TRBV6-5 and TRBJ1-4, with D perhaps matching TRBD1 (5 bases). Germline CDR1 reads MNHEY; CDR2 reads SVGAGI. Trimming shortened V by 0 bases and J by 3 bases, and 14 bases separated the two germline ends. The CDR3 has 17 residues. The CDR3: CASSYSAGTASNEKLFF. The CDR3 bases are TGTGCCAGCAGTTACTCGGCAGGGACCGCTTCTAATGAAAAACTGTTTTTT.

This clonotype was detected ten times or more. The chain carries TRBV7-6 and TRBJ2-7; D remains unclear. Germline V gives CDR1 SGHVS, CDR2 FNYEAQ. The CDR3 has 14 amino acids. V gave up 0 bases and J gave up 1 base, with 7 bases separating them. The CDR3 nucleotides are TGTGCCAGCAGCTTAGCCGGCAATTCCTACGAGCAGTACTTC. Translating it yields CASSLAGNSYEQYF.

This clonotype was detected ten times or more. The J gene is TRBJ2-2, the V gene TRBV27; D not resolved. The CDR3 contains 12 residues. Germline CDR1 and CDR2: MNHEY and SMNVEV (reference sequence). V dropped 2 bases and J dropped 8 bases, with 6 bases sitting between them. In DNA, the CDR3 is TGTGCCAGCAGTTTAGAAGGGGGGGAGCTGTTTTTT. Amino acids: CASSLEGGELFF.

This chain connects TRBV6-1 to TRBJ1-5; TRBD1 might be the D (5 bases). V lost 5 bases, J lost 4 bases, and 15 bases lay in between. CDR1 and CDR2 (germline): MNHNS, SASEGT. This CDR3 spans 15 amino acids. The CDR3 DNA reads TGTGCCAGCAGTCTGGGACGGTCTGGAAATCAGCCCCAGCATTTT. Encoded protein: CASSLGRSGNQPQHF.

This chain links TRBV29-1 with TRBJ2-3, with D possibly being TRBD1 (7 bases). Germline CDR1 and CDR2: SQVTM and ANQGSEA. Trimming stripped 6 bases from V and 2 bases from J, with 9 bases between. The CDR3 consists of 12 residues. As DNA, the CDR3 is TGCAGCGTCAGGGGGGACACAGATACGCAGTATTTT. Amino acids: CSVRGDTDTQYF.

This clonotype was detected ten times or more. V usage is TRBV7-6 and J usage is TRBJ1-4; 10 bases fit TRBD1. After removal of 3 bases from V and 7 bases from J, the junction contained 8 bases not matched to a gene. The CDR3 length is 16 residues. Germline lookup yields CDR1 SGHVS and CDR2 FNYEAQ. The CDR3 protein is CASSLFVGTGAEKLFF. The CDR3 DNA sequence: TGTGCCAGCAGCTTGTTTGTCGGGACAGGGGCTGAAAAACTGTTTTTT.

CDR3 sequence: CASSQDTRGFGEQYF. The CDR3 region has the DNA TGCGCCAGCAGCCAAGATACGAGGGGATTTGGCGAGCAGTACTTC. The rearrangement joins TRBV4-1 to TRBJ2-7; D is possibly TRBD1 or TRBD2 (5 bases each). CDR3 length: 15 amino acids. With 0 bases removed from V and 6 bases from J, the gap between germline ends came to 15 bases. Germline CDR1 and CDR2: MGHRA and YSYEKL.

The genes are TRBV7-2 and TRBJ1-5, with TRBD1 as a possible D gene (5 bases). Germline values: CDR1 SGHTA, CDR2 FQGNSA. V was cut by 5 bases and J by 0 bases, with 8 bases left in between. The CDR3 covers 14 residues. CDR3 bases: TGTGCCAGCAGCCCGACAGTTAGCAATCAGCCCCAGCATTTT. Its protein is CASSPTVSNQPQHF. The full variable domain, rest sourced from reference TRBV7-2 and TRBJ1-5, is GAGVSQSPSNKVTEKGKDVELRCDPISGHTALYWYRQSLGQGLEFLIYFQGNSAPDKSGLPSDRFSAERTGGSVSTLTIQRTQQEDSAVYLCASSPTVSNQPQHFGDGTRLSIL.

The chain links TRBV12-3 or TRBV12-4 to TRBJ2-3; 7 positions match TRBD1. The CDR3 sequence is 14 residues long. V lost 5 bases to trimming and J lost 4 bases; unmatched junction nucleotides: 6. As DNA, the CDR3 is TGTGCCAGCAGTCCCGGTCAGGGGGCAGATACGCAGTATTTT. As protein: CASSPGQGADTQYF.

This clonotype was counted many times. The V and J genes are TRBV20-1 and TRBJ1-4; no reliable D call. Germline V gene lookup returns CDR1 DFQATT and CDR2 SNEGSKA (reference sequence). This CDR3 is 15 amino acids long. V was pared by 6 bases and J by 8 bases, with 22 bases between. CDR3 in amino acids: CSASKKGADWEKLFF. The CDR3 nucleotides are TGCAGTGCCTCGAAGAAGGGCGCGGACTGGGAAAAACTGTTTTTT.

In its sample, this clonotype was seen a few times. The V gene is TRBV6-5, the J gene TRBJ1-3; D is unresolved. Germline V gene data show CDR1 as MNHEY and CDR2 as SVGAGI. The CDR3 length is 17 residues. The V gene lost 0 bases and the J gene lost 0 bases, with 12 bases spanning the gap. In nucleotides, the CDR3 is TGTGCCAGCAGTTACTCAGGGTCCTTTAGCTCTGGAAACACCATATATTTT. Its translation: CASSYSGSFSSGNTIYF.

The gene calls are TRBV7-2 and TRBJ2-1, with TRBD1 matching over 7 bases. With V trimmed by 4 bases and J by 3 bases, 6 bases remained unmatched. Looked up from germline, CDR1 is SGHTA and CDR2 is FQGNSA. This CDR3 is built from 15 residues. DNA of the CDR3: TGTGCCAGCAGCTACGGGACAGACATCTACAATGAGCAGTTCTTC. As protein: CASSYGTDIYNEQFF.

The chain joins TRBV4-2 to TRBJ2-7; D perhaps matches TRBD2 (5 bases). The V gene's germline CDR1 is LGHNA and CDR2 YNFKEQ. Trimming pared 10 bases from V and 7 bases from J, leaving 20 bases between. CDR3 length: 13 residues. CDR3 amino acids: CAMSHGVLWEQYF. The CDR3 region has the DNA TGTGCCATGAGCCACGGGGTCCTCTGGGAGCAGTACTTC.

The V gene is TRBV7-8, the J gene TRBJ2-1; D is undetermined. The CDR3 covers 12 residues. V lost 5 bases, J lost 9 bases, and 11 bases lay in between. CDR1 and CDR2 from the germline V gene are SGHVS and FQNEAQ. The CDR3 DNA reads TGTGCCAGCAGCCCGCAGAGCCCTGAGCAGTTCTTC. It specifies CASSPQSPEQFF.

In this sample, this clonotype turned up many times. V usage is TRBV5-1 and J usage is TRBJ1-4; D remains unclear. The CDR3 length is 16 residues. V was clipped by 4 bases and J by 7 bases, with 20 bases between them. The germline V gene encodes CDR1 SGHRS and CDR2 YFSETQ. This CDR3 is CASSPTVRGIVEKLFF. The CDR3 region has the DNA TGCGCCAGCAGCCCCACCGTGCGAGGAATTGTTGAAAAACTGTTTTTT.

This clonotype was observed a few times. This chain connects TRBV6-5 to TRBJ2-1; 8 bases fit TRBD2. The germline V gene encodes CDR1 MNHEY and CDR2 SVGAGI. The length of the CDR3 is 13 residues. Germline trimming cut 4 bases from V and 7 bases from J; bases unmatched to any gene: 3. In DNA form, the CDR3 reads TGTGCCAGCAGTTCGGGGGGGTGGAATGAGCAGTTCTTC. The encoded protein is CASSSGGWNEQFF.

Only a few counts were recorded for this clonotype. The chain is built from TRBV9 and TRBJ2-7; possibly TRBD1 for D (6 bases). The CDR3 totals 15 residues. CDR1 and CDR2 (germline): SGDLS, YYNGEE. Trimming stripped 0 bases from V and 5 bases from J, with 15 bases between. CDR3 bases: TGTGCCAGCAGCGTAGCCGGGACAATCAACGACGAGCAGTACTTC. Protein: CASSVAGTINDEQYF.

This clonotype was counted a few times. V and J are TRBV7-6 and TRBJ2-7; TRBD2 agrees at 13 bases. The CDR3 sequence is 15 residues long. Trimming cost V 5 bases and J 2 bases; bases outside gene matches: 3. Germline-derived CDR1 and CDR2 are SGHVS and FNYEAQ. The CDR3 spells CASSPGLAGTYEQYF. Written as DNA, the CDR3 is TGTGCCAGCAGCCCGGGACTAGCGGGAACCTACGAGCAGTACTTC.

This clonotype came up a few times. CDR3 DNA sequence: TGCAGCGTTGAATTGGGGTCCAATGGCTACACCTTC. This sequence encodes CSVELGSNGYTF. J is TRBJ1-2 and V is TRBV29-1; no clear D. CDR3 length: 12 residues. The V gene lost 2 bases and the J gene lost 6 bases, with 10 bases spanning the gap. The V gene's germline CDR1 is SQVTM and CDR2 ANQGSEA.

The rearrangement links TRBV9 to TRBJ2-7; D gene ambiguous. V was pared by 0 bases and J by 1 base, with 11 bases between. This CDR3 has 15 amino acids. Germline V gene lookup returns CDR1 SGDLS and CDR2 YYNGEE. The CDR3 DNA sequence: TGTGCCAGCAGCGTAGGTTTGGAGTGGTCCTACGAGCAGTACTTC. This encodes CASSVGLEWSYEQYF.